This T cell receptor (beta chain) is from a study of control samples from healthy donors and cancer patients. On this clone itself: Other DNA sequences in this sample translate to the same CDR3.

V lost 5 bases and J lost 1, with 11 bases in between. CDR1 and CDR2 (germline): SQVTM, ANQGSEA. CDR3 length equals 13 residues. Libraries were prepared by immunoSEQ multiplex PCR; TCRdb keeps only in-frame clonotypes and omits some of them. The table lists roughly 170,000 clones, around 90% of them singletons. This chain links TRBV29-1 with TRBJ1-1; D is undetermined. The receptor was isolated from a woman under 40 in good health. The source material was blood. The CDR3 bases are TGCAGCGTTAGTCGGCAGCAGAACACTGAAGCTTTCTTT. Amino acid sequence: CSVSRQQNTEAFF.